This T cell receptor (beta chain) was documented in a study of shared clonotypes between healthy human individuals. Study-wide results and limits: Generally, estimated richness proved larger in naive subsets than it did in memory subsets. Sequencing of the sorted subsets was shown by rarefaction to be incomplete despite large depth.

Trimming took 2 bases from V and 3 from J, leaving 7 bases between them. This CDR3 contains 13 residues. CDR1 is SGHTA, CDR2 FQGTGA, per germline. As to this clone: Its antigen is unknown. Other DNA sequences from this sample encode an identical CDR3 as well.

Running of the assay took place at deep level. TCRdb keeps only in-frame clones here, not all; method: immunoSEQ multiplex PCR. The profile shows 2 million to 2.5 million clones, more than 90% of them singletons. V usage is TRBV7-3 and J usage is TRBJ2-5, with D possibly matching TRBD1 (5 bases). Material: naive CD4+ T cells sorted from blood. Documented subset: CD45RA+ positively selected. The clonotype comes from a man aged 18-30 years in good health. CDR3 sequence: CASSLSREETQYF. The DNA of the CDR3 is TGTGCCAGCAGCTTATCCAGGGAAGAGACCCAGTACTTC.